Below are 31 T cell receptor beta chains sequenced from a single sample in a study of T cell responses to AZD1222 COVID-19 vaccine. Method: immunoSEQ multiplex PCR; TCRdb's copy keeps in-frame clones and lacks some. Of about 120,000 clones in the sample, less than 95% are singletons; the top ten hold roughly 7%. The source material was peripheral blood, sampled on day 0 of AZD1222 vaccination. Receptor source: an adult in good health.

This sequence joins TRBV6-5 and TRBJ1-1, with 8 bases that match TRBD1. The germline V gene has CDR1 MNHEY and CDR2 SVGAGI. Losses at the gene ends were 7 bases for V and 11 bases for J; bases not matched to a gene: 9. The CDR3 covers 12 residues. CDR3 sequence: CASTPHRDRAFF. CDR3 bases: TGTGCCAGCACCCCACACAGGGACAGGGCTTTCTTT.

The rearrangement joins TRBV18 to TRBJ2-1; D is possibly TRBD2 (7 bases). Germline V gene lookup returns CDR1 KGHSH and CDR2 LQKENI. This CDR3 comprises 17 residues. Trimming took 1 base from V and 2 from J, leaving 15 bases between them. As DNA, the CDR3 is TGTGCCAGCTCACCACGAACAGTGCGGGGGCCCTACAATGAGCAGTTCTTC. This codes for CASSPRTVRGPYNEQFF.

The genes are TRBV2 and TRBJ1-5; D is uncertain. V was shortened by 5 bases and J by 0 bases, with 17 bases between the two germline ends. The CDR3 runs 17 residues. Germline loops: CDR1 SNHLY, CDR2 FYNNEI. The CDR3 bases are TGTGCCAGCAGTTCTGGGCCTTGGGCGGATAGCAATCAGCCCCAGCATTTT. Translation: CASSSGPWADSNQPQHF.

This chain uses TRBV5-1 with TRBJ2-2; 7 nucleotides align to TRBD1. Germline V gives CDR1 SGHRS, CDR2 YFSETQ. There are 17 residues in the CDR3. The V gene end was trimmed by 5 bases and the J gene end by 0 bases; junction bases not matched to a gene: 10. CDR3 in DNA: TGCGCCAGCAGAACGGACAGGTCGGTGACGAACACCGGGGAGCTGTTTTTT. This codes for CASRTDRSVTNTGELFF.

This chain connects TRBV25-1 to TRBJ2-2; D may be TRBD1 (5 bases). The V gene's germline CDR1 is MGHDK and CDR2 SYGVNS. The germline V and J ends were trimmed by 4 bases and 0 bases, with 15 bases remaining between them. The CDR3 runs 17 residues. The CDR3 DNA is TGTGCCAGCAGTGGAAAGGGGCGAAGGTCGAACACCGGGGAGCTGTTTTTT. It translates to CASSGKGRRSNTGELFF.

The CDR3 DNA sequence: TGTGCCAGCAGCCAAGAGTATCCTGTCTACGAGCAGTACTTC. Protein: CASSQEYPVYEQYF. The chain combines TRBV3-1 (or the pseudogene TRBV3-2) with TRBJ2-7; the D is unclear. Germline-derived CDR1 and CDR2 are LGHDT and YNNKEL (reference sequence). The V end lost 0 bases, the J end lost 3 bases, and 9 bases lay between the germline ends. The CDR3 is 14 residues long.

The chain recombines TRBV6-5 with TRBJ1-1; D unclear. The CDR3 is 15 amino acids. In germline, CDR1 is MNHEY, CDR2 SVGAGI. With 0 bases removed from V and 0 bases from J, the gap between germline ends came to 8 bases. CDR3 in DNA: TGTGCCAGCAGTTACTCCGCCAGTATGAACACTGAAGCTTTCTTT. Its translation: CASSYSASMNTEAFF.

This clone has just a few counts. The J gene is TRBJ1-4, the V gene TRBV4-1; 7 bases line up with TRBD1. Germline assignment: CDR1 MGHRA and CDR2 YSYEKL. The CDR3 is 14 residues long. The V and J ends lost 1 base and 11 bases, in that order; junction bases with no gene match: 7. The DNA for the CDR3 is TGCGCCAGCAGCCAAGGGACAGGAGGGGGGAAACTGTTTTTT. This encodes CASSQGTGGGKLFF.

This clone was detected only once. In DNA form, the CDR3 reads TGTGCCAGCAGTCGGGACCTCTCCTACAATGAGCAGTTCTTC. This translates into CASSRDLSYNEQFF. This chain joins TRBV7-9 and TRBJ2-1; possibly TRBD1 or TRBD2 for D (5 bases each). The CDR3 totals 14 residues. The germline V and J ends were trimmed by 6 bases and 0 bases, with 9 bases remaining between them. Germline CDR1 reads SEHNR; CDR2 reads FQNEAQ (reference sequence).

The chain carries TRBV28 and TRBJ1-2; tentatively, D is TRBD1 (6 bases). The germline V gene has CDR1 MDHEN and CDR2 SYDVKM. Trimming removed 6 bases at V and 4 bases at J, with 15 bases between. The CDR3 spans 14 residues. DNA of the CDR3: TGTGCCAGCAGCCTGAACCCGGACAGCTATGGCTACACCTTC. Its protein product is CASSLNPDSYGYTF.

This rearrangement joins TRBV7-7 to TRBJ2-3, with TRBD2 matching 10 bases. From germline, CDR1 is SSHAT and CDR2 FNYEAQ (reference sequence). The V and J ends lost 5 bases and 2 bases, in that order; junction bases with no gene match: 4. CDR3 length: 15 amino acids. CDR3 DNA sequence: TGTGCCAGCAGCCCCGGACTAGCGGTCACAGATACGCAGTATTTT. Translating it yields CASSPGLAVTDTQYF.

The chain joins TRBV7-2 to TRBJ2-7; no clear D. CDR3 length: 13 amino acids. Trimming stripped 1 base from V and 13 bases from J, with 17 bases between. Looked up from germline, CDR1 is SGHTA and CDR2 is FQGNSA. CDR3 residues: CASSLGPGSIPYF. Written as DNA, the CDR3 is TGTGCCAGCAGCTTAGGCCCTGGCTCGATCCCCTACTTC.

The chain employs TRBV28 and TRBJ1-4; D gene uncertain. Germline V gives CDR1 MDHEN, CDR2 SYDVKM. The length of the CDR3 is 13 residues. V was shortened by 2 bases and J by 11 bases, with 12 bases between the two germline ends. CDR3 DNA: TGTGCCAGCAGTTTAAAGGCCCGGGCCAAACTGTTTTTT. This translates into CASSLKARAKLFF.

This chain uses TRBV9 with TRBJ1-4, with 9 bases fitting TRBD1. Germline V gives CDR1 SGDLS, CDR2 YYNGEE. CDR3 length: 15 residues. V was pared by 0 bases and J by 5 bases, with 2 bases of the junction left unmatched. The CDR3 sequence: CASSVDGTGNEKLFF. The DNA for the CDR3 is TGTGCCAGCAGCGTAGACGGGACAGGGAATGAAAAACTGTTTTTT.

The chain uses TRBV7-9 and TRBJ2-3, with D possibly matching TRBD2 (5 bases). Germline assignment: CDR1 SEHNR and CDR2 FQNEAQ (reference sequence). V lost 3 bases and J lost 0, with 13 bases in between. This CDR3 is built from 16 residues. The CDR3 spells CASSFHPRGSTDTQYF. CDR3 sequence (DNA): TGTGCCAGCAGCTTCCACCCCCGCGGGAGCACAGATACGCAGTATTTT.

The rearrangement links TRBV7-8 to TRBJ2-5; TRBD2 agrees at 7 bases. J lost 10 bases, V lost 4 bases, and 9 bases had no gene match. CDR1 and CDR2 from the germline V gene are SGHVS and FQNEAQ. This CDR3 contains 13 residues. In DNA, the CDR3 is TGTGCCAGCAGCTCGCGGGGGACGGGGGGCCAGTACTTC. This sequence encodes CASSSRGTGGQYF.

The chain employs TRBV28 and TRBJ2-7; no clear D gene. The CDR3 contains 14 residues. Germline V gene lookup returns CDR1 MDHEN and CDR2 SYDVKM. Trimming removed 5 bases at V and 4 bases at J, with 15 bases between. In nucleotides, the CDR3 is TGTGCCAGCAGTACCCGACTGGCCCAGTACGAGCAGTACTTC. Protein product: CASSTRLAQYEQYF. Full variable domain (remainder filled in from reference TRBV28 and TRBJ2-7): DVKVTQSSRYLVKRTGEKVFLECVQDMDHENMFWYRQDPGLGLRLIYFSYDVKMKEKGDIPEGYSVSREKKERFSLILESASTNQTSMYLCASSTRLAQYEQYFGPGTRLTVT.

The V and J genes are TRBV7-9 and TRBJ2-7; 7 nucleotides agree with TRBD2. The V gene's germline CDR1 is SEHNR and CDR2 FQNEAQ (reference sequence). The CDR3 length is 16 residues. The V segment lost 0 bases and the J segment 2 bases; nucleotides outside the gene matches: 7. This CDR3 reads CASSLARGTVAYEQYF. The CDR3 nucleotides are TGTGCCAGCAGCTTAGCGCGGGGGACGGTAGCCTACGAGCAGTACTTC.

V and J are TRBV18 and TRBJ1-1; perhaps TRBD1 as D (5 bases). Germline CDR1 and CDR2: KGHSH and LQKENI. This CDR3 spans 14 amino acids. Trimming left V 3 bases short and J 1 base short, with 9 bases between. The CDR3 reads CASSPGTKNTEAFF. In DNA, the CDR3 is TGTGCCAGCTCACCCGGGACGAAGAACACTGAAGCTTTCTTT.

The V call is TRBV27, the J call TRBJ2-7; possible D gene TRBD2, 5 bases. CDR3 length: 15 residues. Trimming removed 6 bases from V and 2 bases from J, with 17 bases in between. The germline CDR1 and CDR2 sequences are MNHEY and SMNVEV (reference sequence). CDR3 nucleotides: TGTGCCAGCAGAACCACACCGGGAAGCACCTACGAGCAGTACTTC. Translation: CASRTTPGSTYEQYF.

CDR3 DNA sequence: TGTGCCAGCACCCCGTCTAGTTTGGAGACCCAGTACTTC. Its translation: CASTPSSLETQYF. J is TRBJ2-5 and V is TRBV28; D gene unclear. Germline assignment: CDR1 MDHEN and CDR2 SYDVKM. The CDR3 runs 13 residues. V lost 7 bases and J lost 5, with 14 bases in between.

The genes are TRBV4-3 and TRBJ2-3; 8 bases line up with TRBD2. The CDR3 contains 15 residues. Germline CDR1 reads LGHNA; CDR2 reads YSLEER. The trim removed 1 base at V and 7 bases at J, leaving 7 bases unmatched. The CDR3 region has the DNA TGCGCCAGCAGCCAAGGGCGGAGTAGCGGGAATACGCAGTATTTT. Encoded protein: CASSQGRSSGNTQYF.

Concerning this clone itself: At one end the junction does not follow the germline gene, possibly because of a read error. The rearrangement uses TRBV27 and TRBJ2-7; D might be TRBD1 (6 bases). Germline CDR1 MNHEY, CDR2 SMNVEV (reference sequence). The CDR3 is 14 residues long. The CDR3 region has the DNA TGTGCCAGCAGAACAGGGCGTTATGTCTACGAGCAGTGCTTC. This encodes CASRTGRYVYEQCF.

The rearrangement links TRBV7-2 to TRBJ1-1; weak D call: TRBD1 (5 bases). The CDR3 loop spans 15 amino acids. Germline V CDR1 and CDR2: SGHTA, FQGNSA. With 3 bases removed from V and 5 bases from J, the gap between germline ends came to 16 bases. CDR3 sequence (DNA): TGTGCCAGCAGCTTCTTCCGGGGGATGGCGACTGAAGCTTTCTTT. This sequence encodes CASSFFRGMATEAFF.

V is TRBV2 and J is TRBJ1-1; D is unresolved. The V gene's germline CDR1 is SNHLY and CDR2 FYNNEI. Trimming pared 1 base from V and 2 bases from J, leaving 5 bases between. The CDR3 extends over 13 amino acids. Here the CDR3 DNA reads TGTGCCAGCAGTGAAGATTACAACACTGAAGCTTTCTTT. It codes for CASSEDYNTEAFF.

The chain joins TRBV19 to TRBJ1-3; TRBD1 matches at 8 bases. J lost 7 bases, V lost 6 bases, and 8 bases had no gene match. The CDR3 extends over 14 amino acids. The V gene's germline CDR1 is LNHDA and CDR2 SQIVND (reference sequence). CDR3 in amino acids: CASSGQGRPNTIYF. For the CDR3, the DNA is TGTGCCAGTAGCGGACAGGGACGTCCTAACACCATATATTTT. Full variable domain (missing parts from reference TRBV19 and TRBJ1-3): DGGITQSPKYLFRKEGQNVTLSCEQNLNHDAMYWYRQDPGQGLRLIYYSQIVNDFQKGDIAEGYSVSREKKESFPLTVTSAQKNPTAFYLCASSGQGRPNTIYFGEGSWLTVV.

The chain employs TRBV5-1 and TRBJ1-4, with D perhaps TRBD1 (6 bases). V gave up 3 bases and J gave up 1 base, with 10 bases separating them. CDR1 is SGHRS, CDR2 YFSETQ, per germline. The CDR3 sequence is 15 residues long. The CDR3 loop is CASSSTGQTNEKLFF. In nucleotides, the CDR3 is TGCGCCAGCAGCTCAACAGGGCAAACTAATGAAAAACTGTTTTTT.

The chain links TRBV6-4 to TRBJ2-1, with TRBD2 identical over 11 bases. The CDR3 spans 16 residues. V lost 6 bases and J lost 5; bases outside the gene matches: 9. Germline V gene lookup returns CDR1 MRHNA and CDR2 SNTAGT. CDR3 bases: TGTGCCAGCAGCCCCCAGGGGACTAGCGGAGACAATGAGCAGTTCTTC. This codes for CASSPQGTSGDNEQFF.

The rearrangement joins TRBV10-3 to TRBJ1-3; the match to TRBD1 covers 8 bases. The length of the CDR3 is 14 residues. Germline V gives CDR1 ENHRY, CDR2 SYGVKD. The junction had 3 bases not matched to a gene; V was cut back by 8 bases and J by 0 bases. The chain's CDR3 is CAIGTGPSGNTIYF. CDR3 bases: TGTGCCATCGGGACAGGCCCCTCTGGAAACACCATATATTTT.

The J gene is TRBJ2-1, the V gene TRBV6-5, with a weak D call TRBD2 (7 bases). Germline V gene data show CDR1 as MNHEY and CDR2 as SVGAGI. Trimming removed 2 bases at V and 3 bases at J, with 11 bases between. The CDR3 covers 15 residues. CDR3 loop: CASSYGGGGYNEQFF. CDR3 coding DNA: TGTGCCAGCAGTTACGGGGGAGGGGGCTACAATGAGCAGTTCTTC.

The rearrangement joins TRBV13 to TRBJ1-2; possibly TRBD1 for D (5 bases). The CDR3 is 14 residues long. V lost 8 bases and J lost 3, with 16 bases in between. Per the germline V gene, CDR1 is PRHDT and CDR2 is FYEKMQ (reference sequence). Here the CDR3 reads CASGIRGVDYGYTF. The CDR3 DNA sequence: TGTGCCAGCGGCATACGGGGCGTCGACTATGGCTACACCTTC.